These 4 T cell receptor beta chains were sequenced from one sample in a study of T cell repertoires in cytomegalovirus infection. From the reads, TCRdb called clonotypes with MiXCR, one entry per CDR3 protein. The top ten clones hold roughly 18% of a sample with some 150,000 distinct CDR3 sequences, about 6.3% of them seen once. The sequenced sample consisted of PBMCs. The source is a human donor in good health (CMV status not recorded). Some clones in this sample may be carry-over from other donors' samples.

This clonotype has only a few counts. The chain recombines TRBV5-6 with TRBJ1-6; perhaps TRBD1 as D (5 bases). Between the trimmed V and J ends, which lost 4 bases and 11 bases, there was a span of 16 bases. The CDR3 spans 14 residues. CDR1 is SGHDT and CDR2 is YYEEEE in the germline V gene. CDR3 nucleotides: TGTGCCAGCAGCCTCGGGACTCTGAATACACCCCTCCACTTT. Protein: CASSLGTLNTPLHF.

V usage is TRBV7-2 and J usage is TRBJ2-1, with D uncertain. The CDR3 consists of 13 residues. V shed 6 bases and J shed 3 bases, with 9 bases lying between them. Germline lookup yields CDR1 SGHTA and CDR2 FQGNSA. The CDR3 DNA follows: TGTGCCAGCAGTTCCGAATTCTACAATGAGCAGTTCTTC. This encodes CASSSEFYNEQFF.

There are many counts of this clonotype. J is TRBJ2-5 and V is TRBV4-1; D is uncertain. V was pared by 2 bases and J by 1 base, with 8 bases between. CDR3 size: 14 residues. Germline values: CDR1 MGHRA, CDR2 YSYEKL. CDR3 DNA: TGCGCCAGCAGCCAACAGGTTACCCAAGAGACCCAGTACTTC. It encodes CASSQQVTQETQYF.

This clonotype was recorded at least ten times. The chain couples TRBV19 to TRBJ1-5; the D gene is possibly TRBD1 (5 bases). The CDR3 has 13 amino acids. CDR1 is LNHDA and CDR2 is SQIVND in the germline V gene (reference sequence). V lost 9 bases and J 10 bases, leaving 19 bases between the germline ends. Written as DNA, the CDR3 is TGTGCCAGCCTGCAGGGCCCTGTTGGCCCCCAGCATTTT. It codes for CASLQGPVGPQHF.